One sample yielded the 5 T cell receptor beta chains listed below, sequenced in a study of blood T cell dynamics during melanoma immunotherapy. The data were produced by immunoSEQ multiplex PCR, yet TCRdb's version contains in-frame clones alone and is incomplete. Seen here are several thousand clones, around 90% observed once, and the top ten hold 3% to 4%. Time point here: pre-treatment baseline. This specimen was blood, taken from a patient treated with checkpoint blockade. The receptor set was obtained from a human donor with melanoma.

The chain links TRBV11-2 to TRBJ2-5; 8 nucleotides align to TRBD2. The CDR3 is 14 residues long. V lost 5 bases and J lost 5; bases outside the gene matches: 7. Germline CDR1 and CDR2: SGHAT and FQNNGV. The CDR3 nucleotides are TGTGCCAGCAGCCCGGGGGGGGCCGGGGAGACCCAGTACTTC. It encodes CASSPGGAGETQYF.

This chain connects TRBV28 to TRBJ1-3; D perhaps matches TRBD1 (6 bases). There are 18 residues in the CDR3. V was shortened by 6 bases and J by 1 base, with 22 bases between the two germline ends. The germline gives CDR1 MDHEN, CDR2 SYDVKM. The DNA of the CDR3 is TGTGCCAGCAGCCCCCCCGAGGGGGATATGTATTCTGGAAACACCATATATTTT. Residues: CASSPPEGDMYSGNTIYF.

The chain joins TRBV18 to TRBJ2-5, with D maybe TRBD2 (6 bases). V was clipped by 8 bases and J by 0 bases, with 13 bases between them. In germline, CDR1 is KGHSH, CDR2 LQKENI. CDR3 length: 14 residues. Here the CDR3 reads CASTGTDYQETQYF. As DNA, the CDR3 is TGTGCCAGCACCGGGACTGATTACCAAGAGACCCAGTACTTC.

This clone appeared once. The rearrangement uses TRBV19 and TRBJ2-1; no firm D call. Per germline, CDR1 LNHDA and CDR2 SQIVND (reference sequence). The CDR3 extends over 14 amino acids. Trimming pared 3 bases from V and 11 bases from J, leaving 17 bases between. CDR3 sequence (DNA): TGTGCCAGTAGTATCGGTTGGGAAGGATCGCAGCAGTTCTTC. Translation gives CASSIGWEGSQQFF.

The V call is TRBV6-5, the J call TRBJ2-1; D tentatively reads TRBD1 or TRBD2 (6 bases each). The CDR3 totals 13 residues. CDR1 and CDR2 (germline): MNHEY, SVGAGI. Trimming took 3 bases from V and 8 from J, leaving 11 bases between them. The CDR3 loop reads CASSYLGGDEQFF. The CDR3 DNA follows: TGTGCCAGCAGTTATTTGGGGGGCGATGAGCAGTTCTTC.